One sample yielded the 30 T cell receptor beta chains listed below, sequenced in a study of early T cells in non-severe SARS-CoV-2 infection. TCRdb itself ran the 5' RACE reads through MiXCR, one entry per CDR3 protein. The sample contains roughly 71,000 distinct CDR3 sequences, roughly 13% of which appear only once. Input material: whole blood. These receptors all stem from an adult who was a healthcare worker with PCR-confirmed SARS-CoV-2 infection or an uninfected control (not recorded which).

The sample holds many counts of this clonotype. The chain recombines TRBV5-1 with TRBJ2-5; D might be TRBD1 or TRBD2, each matching 5 bases. The CDR3 contains 13 residues. Germline V gene lookup returns CDR1 SGHRS and CDR2 YFSETQ. Trimming took 4 bases from V and 1 from J, leaving 8 bases between them. CDR3 bases: TGCGCCAGCAGCAAGGGACCCCAAGAGACCCAGTACTTC. The encoded protein is CASSKGPQETQYF.

There are a few counts of this clonotype. V and J are TRBV2 and TRBJ2-2; D is ambiguous. The germline gives CDR1 SNHLY, CDR2 FYNNEI. Trimming stripped 3 bases from V and 0 bases from J, with 8 bases between. The CDR3 runs 15 residues. The CDR3 DNA sequence: TGTGCCAGCAGTGAGGTCAGGACGAACACCGGGGAGCTGTTTTTT. It translates to CASSEVRTNTGELFF.

This sequence joins TRBV6-6 and TRBJ2-5; D perhaps matches TRBD1 (5 bases). V lost 6 bases, J lost 5 bases, and 16 bases lay in between. The CDR3 contains 14 residues. The germline gives CDR1 MNHNY, CDR2 SVGAGI (reference sequence). For the CDR3, the DNA is TGTGCCAGCAGACACCGCTCAGGGTCGGAGACCCAGTACTTC. Its translation: CASRHRSGSETQYF.

V usage is TRBV29-1 and J usage is TRBJ2-3; maybe TRBD2 (5 bases). V lost 6 bases, J lost 1 base, and 14 bases lay in between. The CDR3 covers 14 residues. Germline values: CDR1 SQVTM, CDR2 ANQGSEA. CDR3 residues: CSVTGRGGTDTQYF. In nucleotides, the CDR3 is TGCAGCGTAACCGGTCGGGGTGGCACAGATACGCAGTATTTT.

This clonotype was detected many times. The gene calls are TRBV18 and TRBJ2-3; TRBD2 aligns across 11 bases. This CDR3 contains 17 residues. Germline V lookup: CDR1 KGHSH, CDR2 LQKENI. The ends lost 3 bases at V and 1 base at J; junction bases unmatched: 6. CDR3 sequence: CASSPELLAGGTDTQYF. DNA of the CDR3: TGTGCCAGCTCACCTGAGTTACTAGCGGGGGGCACAGATACGCAGTATTTT.

This clonotype has only a few counts. V is TRBV7-6 and J is TRBJ2-6; D ambiguous. This CDR3 is built from 19 residues. Per germline, CDR1 SGHVS and CDR2 FNYEAQ. Trimming shortened V by 2 bases and J by 0 bases, and 17 bases separated the two germline ends. CDR3 region: CASSLITSEAFSGANVLTF. The CDR3 region has the DNA TGTGCCAGCAGCTTAATCACGTCCGAGGCTTTCTCTGGGGCCAACGTCCTGACTTTC.

This clonotype was recorded many times. V usage is TRBV7-2 and J usage is TRBJ2-7; 7 bases align to TRBD2. This CDR3 is built from 15 residues. Germline lookup yields CDR1 SGHTA and CDR2 FQGNSA. The V segment lost 5 bases and the J segment 1 base; nucleotides outside the gene matches: 8. CDR3 nucleotide sequence: TGTGCCAGCAGCCTTGGCGGGAGCCAGTCCTACGAGCAGTACTTC. This gives the protein CASSLGGSQSYEQYF.

In this sample, this clonotype turned up a few times. The CDR3 DNA sequence: TGTGCCAGTAGTTCCCGGGACGGGACCACAGATACGCAGTATTTT. It yields the protein CASSSRDGTTDTQYF. This rearrangement joins TRBV19 to TRBJ2-3, with D perhaps TRBD1 or TRBD2 (5 bases each). The germline CDR1 and CDR2 sequences are LNHDA and SQIVND (reference sequence). V was cut by 5 bases and J by 2 bases, with 14 bases left in between. The CDR3 has 15 residues.

This clonotype showed up many times. The chain is built from TRBV2 and TRBJ2-7; TRBD2 might be the D (7 bases). The CDR3 is 12 amino acids. With 7 bases removed from V and 7 bases from J, the gap between germline ends came to 14 bases. CDR1 and CDR2 from the germline V gene are SNHLY and FYNNEI. The CDR3: CASTAQGGEQYF. CDR3 nucleotides: TGTGCCAGCACCGCACAGGGAGGGGAGCAGTACTTC.

This clonotype appeared many times. The rearrangement links TRBV25-1 to TRBJ2-7, with D unresolved. With 8 bases removed from V and 3 bases from J, the gap between germline ends came to 11 bases. The CDR3 consists of 12 residues. Germline V gene sequence: CDR1 MGHDK, CDR2 SYGVNS. CDR3 amino acids: CASAGRNYEQYF. The CDR3 DNA sequence: TGTGCCAGCGCCGGACGGAACTACGAGCAGTACTTC.

There are a few counts of this clonotype. The V call is TRBV12-3 or TRBV12-4, the J call TRBJ2-3, with 7 bases lining up with TRBD1. With 11 bases clipped from V and 2 bases from J, the junction kept 7 bases outside the gene matches. This CDR3 contains 13 residues. The CDR3 sequence: CADRVVSTDTQYF. DNA for the CDR3: TGTGCCGACAGGGTAGTCTCCACAGATACGCAGTATTTT.

V gene TRBV29-1 combines with J gene TRBJ2-1; D is unclear. This CDR3 spans 11 amino acids. The V end lost 7 bases, the J end lost 7 bases, and 11 bases lay between the germline ends. The germline V gene has CDR1 SQVTM and CDR2 ANQGSEA. The CDR3 DNA follows: TGCAGCGGGCGACGTCCAAATGAGCAGTTCTTC. Protein: CSGRRPNEQFF.

This clonotype was picked up a small number of times. This chain joins TRBV29-1 and TRBJ1-1; 7 nucleotides align to TRBD1. Losses at the gene ends were 6 bases for V and 0 bases for J; bases not matched to a gene: 4. This CDR3 region has 13 residues. Germline CDR1 reads SQVTM; CDR2 reads ANQGSEA. The CDR3 DNA follows: TGCAGCGTGGGACAGTCCATGAACACTGAAGCTTTCTTT. It codes for CSVGQSMNTEAFF.

This clonotype was found many times. J is TRBJ1-1 and V is TRBV7-9; 11 bases line up with TRBD1. The CDR3 covers 14 residues. Looked up from germline, CDR1 is SEHNR and CDR2 is FQNEAQ (reference sequence). V lost 0 bases and J lost 10; bases outside the gene matches: 4. CDR3 sequence (DNA): TGTGCCAGCAGCTTAGCGGGACAGGGGGGGACAGCTTTCTTT. Its translation: CASSLAGQGGTAFF.

The chain couples TRBV20-1 to TRBJ2-7; TRBD2 is a possible D gene (5 bases). The CDR3 loop spans 15 amino acids. Germline V gene lookup returns CDR1 DFQATT and CDR2 SNEGSKA (reference sequence). V was shortened by 3 bases and J by 2 bases, with 17 bases between the two germline ends. CDR3 DNA: TGCAGTGCTAGGGACTCTCGGGTAGCTCCCTACGAGCAGTACTTC. It encodes CSARDSRVAPYEQYF.

The rearrangement uses TRBV7-9 and TRBJ2-7, with D possibly being TRBD1 or TRBD2 (5 bases each). V shed 5 bases and J shed 2 bases, with 19 bases lying between them. Germline CDR1 and CDR2: SEHNR and FQNEAQ (reference sequence). The CDR3 spans 16 residues. CDR3 coding DNA: TGTGCCAGCAGCCTAAGCACCGGGACGCCAGCCTACGAGCAGTACTTC. It is translated as CASSLSTGTPAYEQYF.

V and J are TRBV29-1 and TRBJ1-1, with a tentative D call TRBD1 (6 bases). The CDR3 consists of 14 residues. Germline CDR1 and CDR2: SQVTM and ANQGSEA. Trimming removed 6 bases from V and 0 bases from J, with 14 bases in between. CDR3 in DNA: TGCAGCGTGACGATTGGACAGTTGAACACTGAAGCTTTCTTT. Translating gives CSVTIGQLNTEAFF.

This clonotype was seen ten or more times. DNA of the CDR3: TGTGCCAGCAGCCTTGATGGGGGTCAGCCCCAGCATTTT. As protein: CASSLDGGQPQHF. The gene calls are TRBV9 and TRBJ1-5; a weak D match, TRBD1 (5 bases). The CDR3 is made up of 13 amino acids. Deletions cut 4 bases from V and 6 bases from J, with 11 bases between. CDR1 SGDLS and CDR2 YYNGEE come from the germline V gene.

This chain connects TRBV2 to TRBJ2-1; TRBD2 agrees at 14 bases. The CDR3 is made up of 19 amino acids. Germline loops: CDR1 SNHLY, CDR2 FYNNEI. With V trimmed by 2 bases and J by 2 bases, 8 bases remained unmatched. CDR3 region: CASSERLAGGPLTYNEQFF. The DNA for the CDR3 is TGTGCCAGCAGTGAACGACTAGCGGGGGGGCCCCTCACCTACAATGAGCAGTTCTTC.

The chain carries TRBV28 and TRBJ2-5; TRBD1 or TRBD2 may be the D gene (5 bases each). Trimming took 8 bases from V and 8 from J, leaving 18 bases between them. This CDR3 has 13 amino acids. CDR1 and CDR2 from the germline V gene are MDHEN and SYDVKM. The CDR3 bases are TGTGCCAGCGGAGGACAACTTATAGGTACCCAGTACTTC. Amino acids: CASGGQLIGTQYF. The full variable domain, completed using reference TRBV28 and TRBJ2-5, is DVKVTQSSRYLVKRTGEKVFLECVQDMDHENMFWYRQDPGLGLRLIYFSYDVKMKEKGDIPEGYSVSREKKERFSLILESASTNQTSMYLCASGGQLIGTQYFGPGTRLLVL.

This clonotype was counted only a few times. V is TRBV29-1 and J is TRBJ2-1; D may be TRBD2 (6 bases). The CDR3 runs 12 residues. V was cut by 2 bases and J by 8 bases, with 10 bases left in between. Per germline, CDR1 SQVTM and CDR2 ANQGSEA. Here the CDR3 DNA reads TGCAGCGTTGAACGCGGGATCGATGAGCAGTTCTTC. Its protein product is CSVERGIDEQFF.

In its sample, this clonotype was seen many times. This chain connects TRBV18 to TRBJ1-3; D call uncertain. This CDR3 is 15 amino acids long. V was trimmed by 1 base and J by 4 bases, leaving 11 bases between them. Germline values: CDR1 KGHSH, CDR2 LQKENI. The CDR3 here is CASSPQEGLGNTIYF. CDR3 nucleotides: TGTGCCAGCTCACCACAGGAGGGCTTGGGAAACACCATATATTTT.

The chain carries TRBV5-1 and TRBJ1-5; D uncertain. Looked up from germline, CDR1 is SGHRS and CDR2 is YFSETQ. The length of the CDR3 is 15 residues. The V end lost 2 bases, the J end lost 0 bases, and 9 bases lay between the germline ends. CDR3 sequence: CASSFYSNSNQPQHF. CDR3 bases: TGCGCCAGCAGCTTTTACAGCAATAGCAATCAGCCCCAGCATTTT.

This clonotype has more than one count but fewer than ten. Germline is not matched at one junction end, which may reflect a read error. V is TRBV7-3 and J is TRBJ1-2; D is undetermined. The CDR3 length is 15 residues. Germline assignment: CDR1 SGHTA and CDR2 FQGTGA. CDR3 DNA: TGTGCCAGCAGACTTGTTAGCGGGCTTAACCATGGCTACACCTTC. It yields the protein CASRLVSGLNHGYTF.

The chain is built from TRBV20-1 and TRBJ2-5; 8 nucleotides match TRBD2. Germline CDR1 is DFQATT and CDR2 is SNEGSKA (reference sequence). The CDR3 runs to 13 residues. Germline trimming cut 3 bases from V and 7 bases from J; bases unmatched to any gene: 7. CDR3 protein: CSASRGLGGTQYF. CDR3 DNA: TGCAGTGCTAGCCGGGGACTAGGAGGGACCCAGTACTTC.

This clonotype was found a few times. V and J are TRBV19 and TRBJ1-2; 8 bases match TRBD1. The CDR3 loop spans 14 amino acids. With V trimmed by 5 bases and J by 3 bases, 5 bases remained unmatched. From germline, CDR1 is LNHDA and CDR2 SQIVND (reference sequence). As DNA, the CDR3 is TGTGCCAGTAGTGACAGGGGACGGGACTATGGCTACACCTTC. It is translated as CASSDRGRDYGYTF.

This chain connects TRBV12-3 or TRBV12-4 to TRBJ2-4; D gene uncertain. With 5 bases removed from V and 13 bases from J, the gap between germline ends came to 21 bases. The CDR3 is made up of 14 amino acids. DNA for the CDR3: TGTGCCAGCAGTCGGAGTCCGGTGATAGGTCCGCAGTACTTC. Its translation: CASSRSPVIGPQYF.

This clonotype was observed at least ten times. The chain uses TRBV18 and TRBJ1-5, with a weak D call TRBD1 (5 bases). The CDR3 has 16 residues. V lost 0 bases and J 4 bases, leaving 13 bases between the germline ends. Germline CDR1 and CDR2: KGHSH and LQKENI. CDR3 sequence reads: CASSPPNSQGNQPQHF. CDR3 DNA sequence: TGTGCCAGCTCACCACCCAATTCTCAGGGAAATCAGCCCCAGCATTTT.

This chain joins TRBV29-1 and TRBJ1-2, with 7 bases aligning to TRBD1. With 4 bases clipped from V and 5 bases from J, the junction kept 7 bases outside the gene matches. Germline CDR1 and CDR2: SQVTM and ANQGSEA. CDR3 length: 13 amino acids. The CDR3 protein is CSVVSGQQYGYTF. The CDR3 region has the DNA TGCAGCGTTGTATCGGGACAGCAATATGGCTACACCTTC.

This clonotype occurred many times. The chain carries TRBV2 and TRBJ2-7; D unclear. The ends were cut back, 4 bases at V and 3 bases at J, with 7 bases in the middle. CDR1 is SNHLY, CDR2 FYNNEI, per germline. This CDR3 is 12 amino acids long. The CDR3 loop reads CASSAQHYEQYF. In DNA form, the CDR3 reads TGTGCCAGCAGTGCACAGCACTACGAGCAGTACTTC.